This record concerns one TCR beta chain sequence. This CDR3 is also generated by other DNA sequences in the sample. These data are taken from a study of shared clonotypes between healthy human individuals. Genomic DNA of every subset was divided equally among multiple immunoSEQ plates. Each replicate PCR on the sorted subsets used 200 ng DNA (around 30,000 T cell genomes). Produced via immunoSEQ multiplex PCR; TCRdb's table is partial and in-frame only. The sample has roughly 2.1 million clones, 90% to 95% seen once. As defined, naive CD8 cells were CD45RO-negative and positively selected for CCR7, with terminally differentiated effector memory CD45RA+ cells excluded. Trimming removed 0 bases at V and 1 base at J, with 7 bases between. Germline V gives CDR1 MNHEY, CDR2 SMNVEV (reference sequence). This CDR3 has 14 amino acids.

The sample was naive CD8+ T cells from PBMCs. This sequence originates from a man between 18 and 29 years old in good health. Some clones in this sample may be carry-over from other donors' samples. This chain connects TRBV27 to TRBJ2-7, with D possibly matching TRBD1 (5 bases). The chain's CDR3 is CASSLSGHSYEQYF. The DNA of the CDR3 is TGTGCCAGCAGTTTATCGGGGCATTCCTACGAGCAGTACTTC.